What follows is one T cell receptor (beta chain) and its context. The CDR3 is 14 amino acids. Trimming took 6 bases from V and 9 from J, leaving 15 bases between them. Germline CDR1 and CDR2: MNHEY and SVGAGI. This entry comes from a study of blood T cell repertoires in COVID-19. Study-wide background: The cDNA or gDNA used as material had been derived from T cells, B-cell-depleted T cells, or PBMCs.

Only in-frame clones appear in the TCRdb table, and some are missing; sequencing was by immunoSEQ multiplex PCR. The sample contains about 240,000 clones, 80% to 95% of which appear only once. The source material was peripheral blood. The V gene is TRBV6-5, the J gene TRBJ1-6, with D perhaps matching TRBD1 (6 bases). This receptor was taken from a young man with COVID-19, enrolled during active disease. The CDR3 DNA follows: TGTGCCAGCAGCCTGGGGGGGGGCACTTCACCCCTCCACTTT. Its translation is CASSLGGGTSPLHF.